These 13 T cell receptor beta chains were all obtained from the same sample, sequenced in a study of OX40 agonist ivuxolimab in advanced cancers. The library relied on the immunoSEQ multiplex PCR assay. The immuneACCESS repertoire file appears here via TCRdb, limited to in-frame rearrangements. These files lack a portion of the clones; in checked studies, under half of the deficit traces to unresolved V genes, and the cause of the others is not known. The sample yields some 81,000 clones; 65% to 90% were counted once. The ten largest clones capture 2% of the sample. The material was CD4+ or CD8+ T cells sorted from blood, obtained in a trial of the OX40 agonist ivuxolimab. These receptors originate from an adult with an advanced solid tumor such as melanoma, head and neck, liver or kidney cancer.

The CDR3 DNA is TGTGCCAGCAGCCCGCGGGGGGGGCAGCAAGAGACCCAGTACTTC. Its translation: CASSPRGGQQETQYF. The chain joins TRBV7-9 to TRBJ2-5; TRBD2 agrees at 9 bases. Looked up from germline, CDR1 is SEHNR and CDR2 is FQNEAQ (reference sequence). With 5 bases clipped from V and 2 bases from J, the junction kept 6 bases outside the gene matches. The CDR3 length is 15 residues.

The V gene is TRBV28, the J gene TRBJ1-5, with TRBD1 matching 10 bases. The V and J ends lost 5 bases and 3 bases, in that order; junction bases with no gene match: 7. Germline V lookup: CDR1 MDHEN, CDR2 SYDVKM. This CDR3 spans 16 amino acids. The CDR3 reads CASSELDRGNNQPQHF. CDR3 DNA sequence: TGTGCCAGCAGTGAATTGGACAGGGGGAACAATCAGCCCCAGCATTTT.

The chain carries TRBV28 and TRBJ1-5, with 8 bases aligning to TRBD1. The junction had 1 base not matched to a gene; V was cut back by 5 bases and J by 4 bases. This CDR3 spans 13 amino acids. CDR1 MDHEN and CDR2 SYDVKM come from the germline V gene. CDR3: CASSQGANQPQHF. CDR3 in DNA: TGTGCCAGCAGTCAGGGGGCAAATCAGCCCCAGCATTTT. Full variable domain (rest looked up from reference TRBV28 and TRBJ1-5): DVKVTQSSRYLVKRTGEKVFLECVQDMDHENMFWYRQDPGLGLRLIYFSYDVKMKEKGDIPEGYSVSREKKERFSLILESASTNQTSMYLCASSQGANQPQHFGDGTRLSIL.

With respect to this clone: Additional DNA sequences in this sample encode the identical CDR3. The J gene is TRBJ1-1, the V gene TRBV18, with D maybe TRBD1 (5 bases). The CDR3 extends over 14 amino acids. Looked up from germline, CDR1 is KGHSH and CDR2 is LQKENI. With 3 bases removed from V and 4 bases from J, the gap between germline ends came to 12 bases. CDR3 nucleotide sequence: TGTGCCAGCTCACCCCTTGGGGGGACCACTGAAGCTTTCTTT. Its protein product is CASSPLGGTTEAFF. The full variable domain, with the rest looked up from reference TRBV18 and TRBJ1-1, is NAGVMQNPRHLVRRRGQEARLRCSPMKGHSHVYWYRQLPEEGLKFMVYLQKENIIDESGMPKERFSAEFPKEGPSILRIQQVVRGDSAAYFCASSPLGGTTEAFFGQGTRLTVV.

CDR3 coding DNA: TGTGCCAGCAGTTACGGCAGGGCGAGCTCCTACGAGCAGTACTTC. Translating it yields CASSYGRASSYEQYF. V and J are TRBV6-5 and TRBJ2-7; maybe TRBD1 (5 bases). Deletions cut 2 bases from V and 0 bases from J, with 11 bases between. The CDR3 totals 15 residues. From germline, CDR1 is MNHEY and CDR2 SVGAGI.

The chain recombines TRBV2 with TRBJ2-5, with TRBD1 identical over 7 bases. The germline V gene has CDR1 SNHLY and CDR2 FYNNEI. With 7 bases clipped from V and 2 bases from J, the junction kept 4 bases outside the gene matches. The CDR3 extends over 13 amino acids. CDR3 sequence reads: CASKQGRQETQYF. Written as DNA, the CDR3 is TGTGCCAGCAAACAGGGGCGTCAAGAGACCCAGTACTTC.

This sequence joins TRBV7-2 and TRBJ2-5; 11 nucleotides line up with TRBD2. Trimming took 6 bases from V and 5 from J; bases not matched to a gene: 5. Germline values: CDR1 SGHTA, CDR2 FQGNSA. This CDR3 has 14 amino acids. CDR3 DNA sequence: TGTGCCAGCAGTATAGCGGGGGGGCTGGAGACCCAGTACTTC. Amino acid sequence: CASSIAGGLETQYF. Drawing the rest from reference TRBV7-2 and TRBJ2-5, the complete variable domain is GAGVSQSPSNKVTEKGKDVELRCDPISGHTALYWYRQSLGQGLEFLIYFQGNSAPDKSGLPSDRFSAERTGGSVSTLTIQRTQQEDSAVYLCASSIAGGLETQYFGPGTRLLVL.

The V and J genes are TRBV5-1 and TRBJ2-1; 9 nucleotides line up with TRBD1. The CDR3 spans 16 residues. In germline, CDR1 is SGHRS, CDR2 YFSETQ. V lost 2 bases to trimming and J lost 2 bases; unmatched junction nucleotides: 5. DNA for the CDR3: TGCGCCAGCAGCTTACAGGGGGCGGTAGCCTACAATGAGCAGTTCTTC. As protein: CASSLQGAVAYNEQFF.

V gene TRBV7-9 combines with J gene TRBJ1-2, with a weak D call TRBD1 (5 bases). With 6 bases removed from V and 4 bases from J, the gap between germline ends came to 18 bases. The germline gives CDR1 SEHNR, CDR2 FQNEAQ (reference sequence). This CDR3 comprises 15 residues. The CDR3 region has the DNA TGTGCCAGCAGTGCAGGGCAGGGTCGGCGCTATGGCTACACCTTC. Its protein is CASSAGQGRRYGYTF.

For this clone: At one boundary the junction diverges from the germline segment, which might be a read error. J is TRBJ2-1 and V is TRBV28; 11 positions match TRBD2. The CDR3 length is 16 residues. Per germline, CDR1 MDHEN and CDR2 SYDVKM. Written as DNA, the CDR3 is TGTGCCAGCAGTTTCCAAGCTCTAGCGGGGGGCCCCACAATACTCTTC. This sequence encodes CASSFQALAGGPTILF.

The chain employs TRBV7-2 and TRBJ1-2, with 8 nucleotides matching TRBD1. In germline, CDR1 is SGHTA, CDR2 FQGNSA. The ends lost 1 base at V and 8 bases at J; junction bases unmatched: 6. The CDR3 contains 14 residues. The chain's CDR3 is CASSLGDRNIGYTF. In DNA, the CDR3 is TGTGCCAGCAGCTTAGGGGACAGGAATATCGGCTACACCTTC.

The chain is built from TRBV6-5 and TRBJ1-2; 11 bases fit TRBD1. Looked up from germline, CDR1 is MNHEY and CDR2 is SVGAGI. There are 14 residues in the CDR3. V dropped 6 bases and J dropped 2; count of bases not matched to a gene: 2. CDR3 sequence: CASRRDRGNYGYTF. The CDR3 DNA reads as TGTGCCAGCAGGAGGGACAGGGGGAACTATGGCTACACCTTC.

V gene TRBV4-1 combines with J gene TRBJ2-7; the match to TRBD1 covers 7 bases. The CDR3 runs 19 residues. With 5 bases clipped from V and 1 base from J, the junction kept 20 bases outside the gene matches. From germline, CDR1 is MGHRA and CDR2 YSYEKL. CDR3 in amino acids: CASSWTSQTRDRLSYEQYF. CDR3 nucleotides: TGCGCCAGCAGCTGGACCAGCCAGACCCGGGACAGACTATCCTACGAGCAGTACTTC.